These 19 T cell receptor beta chains originate from one sample sequenced in a study of cytomegalovirus exposure and HLA in healthy donors (TCRdb year 2017). Library preparation employed the immunoSEQ multiplex PCR assay. The multiplex PCR relied on a mix of 60 forward primers for TCR Vbeta segments and 13 reverse primers for TCR Jbeta segments. TCRdb mirrors the immuneACCESS table, restricted to in-frame sequences. Some clones are absent from its copies; in checked studies, under half trace to an unresolved V gene, and the reason for the others is unknown. The sample includes over 150,000 clones, with about 80% observed a single time. 2% to 2.5% of the sample rests with the top ten. Material for sequencing was PBMCs. These receptors were obtained from a woman in her twenties or thirties in good health and CMV-seronegative.

The rearrangement joins TRBV7-6 to TRBJ2-1; D may be TRBD1 (5 bases). CDR3 length: 13 amino acids. Deletions cut 5 bases from V and 14 bases from J, with 19 bases between. Germline lookup yields CDR1 SGHVS and CDR2 FNYEAQ. The CDR3 region has the DNA TGTGCCAGCAGCCTGGTAGTAGGTGACAGTGAGTTCTTC. Protein sequence: CASSLVVGDSEFF. Looking up the rest from reference TRBV7-6 and TRBJ2-1 gives the full variable domain: GAGVSQSPRYKVTKRGQDVALRCDPISGHVSLYWYRQALGQGPEFLTYFNYEAQQDKSGLPNDRFSAERPEGSISTLTIQRTEQRDSAMYRCASSLVVGDSEFFGPGTRLTVL.

V and J are TRBV28 and TRBJ2-5, with a tentative D call TRBD2 (6 bases). Germline V gene data show CDR1 as MDHEN and CDR2 as SYDVKM. Trimming shortened V by 3 bases and J by 3 bases, and 11 bases separated the two germline ends. CDR3 size: 14 residues. CDR3 protein: CASSFSREKETQYF. The CDR3 coding sequence is TGTGCCAGCAGTTTCTCCCGGGAGAAAGAGACCCAGTACTTC.

J is TRBJ2-3 and V is TRBV30, with TRBD2 as a possible D gene (6 bases). The CDR3 length is 14 residues. V was trimmed by 3 bases and J by 2 bases, leaving 12 bases between them. Germline V gene sequence: CDR1 GTSNPN, CDR2 SVGIG (reference sequence). The CDR3 bases are TGTGCCTGGAGCGGGAGTCCCACCACAGATACGCAGTATTTT. This codes for CAWSGSPTTDTQYF.

The chain couples TRBV9 to TRBJ2-2; tentatively, D is TRBD1 (6 bases). Looked up from germline, CDR1 is SGDLS and CDR2 is YYNGEE. The CDR3 has 14 amino acids. Trimming left V 4 bases short and J 6 bases short, with 13 bases between. The CDR3 loop reads CASSPSQGSGELFF. CDR3 bases: TGTGCCAGCAGCCCCTCACAGGGTTCCGGGGAGCTGTTTTTT. The whole variable domain, filled in from reference TRBV9 and TRBJ2-2, reads DSGVTQTPKHLITATGQRVTLRCSPRSGDLSVYWYQQSLDQGLQFLIQYYNGEERAKGNILERFSAQQFPDLHSELNLSSLELGDSALYFCASSPSQGSGELFFGEGSRLTVL.

The V call is TRBV6-6, the J call TRBJ1-2; the D gene is possibly TRBD1 (5 bases). The V gene's germline CDR1 is MNHNY and CDR2 SVGAGI (reference sequence). CDR3 length equals 13 residues. Trimming pared 5 bases from V and 3 bases from J, leaving 10 bases between. CDR3 bases: TGTGCCAGCAGTACGGACAATGACTATGGCTACACCTTC. Protein: CASSTDNDYGYTF.

This chain uses TRBV7-8 with TRBJ2-5, with 8 nucleotides matching TRBD2. Trimming took 6 bases from V and 5 from J; bases not matched to a gene: 8. The germline V gene has CDR1 SGHVS and CDR2 FQNEAQ. The CDR3 consists of 14 residues. CDR3: CASRPREGYETQYF. CDR3 DNA: TGTGCCAGCAGACCCCGGGAGGGGTACGAGACCCAGTACTTC.

The table lists this clone with a few counts. V is TRBV5-1 and J is TRBJ2-6; the D gene is possibly TRBD1 (5 bases). The germline CDR1 and CDR2 sequences are SGHRS and YFSETQ. V was shortened by 3 bases and J by 3 bases, with 10 bases between the two germline ends. The length of the CDR3 is 15 residues. The CDR3 loop is CASSSQGDGANVLTF. CDR3 DNA sequence: TGCGCCAGCAGCTCTCAGGGCGATGGGGCCAACGTCCTGACTTTC.

The chain has TRBV27 and TRBJ1-1; TRBD1 matches 7 bases. Germline V gives CDR1 MNHEY, CDR2 SMNVEV (reference sequence). The J segment lost 1 base and the V segment lost 4 bases, leaving 3 bases of the junction unmatched. This CDR3 has 14 amino acids. CDR3 sequence reads: CASSSGQTNTEAFF. The CDR3 DNA sequence: TGTGCCAGCAGTTCGGGACAGACGAACACTGAAGCTTTCTTT.

This chain uses TRBV6-1 with TRBJ1-3, with D unclear. V lost 10 bases and J lost 8, with 9 bases in between. This CDR3 has 10 residues. Germline-derived CDR1 and CDR2 are MNHNS and SASEGT. The CDR3 DNA sequence: TGTGCCACCCGGCGGGACACCATATATTTT. Its translation is CATRRDTIYF.

This clone occurred once. The chain joins TRBV5-1 to TRBJ2-7, with a tentative D call TRBD1 (5 bases). V lost 2 bases and J lost 5, with 14 bases in between. CDR1 is SGHRS and CDR2 is YFSETQ in the germline V gene. The CDR3 runs 14 residues. The CDR3 loop is CASSFLGVSNEQYF. Here the CDR3 DNA reads TGCGCCAGCAGCTTTCTAGGGGTTAGCAACGAGCAGTACTTC.

The table lists this clone with a few counts. V usage is TRBV15 and J usage is TRBJ2-7, with 8 bases lining up with TRBD2. In germline, CDR1 is LNHNV, CDR2 YYDKDF (reference sequence). The CDR3 sequence is 16 residues long. With V trimmed by 1 base and J by 4 bases, 9 bases remained unmatched. The DNA for the CDR3 is TGTGCCACCAGCAGAGTCTTGGTAGCGGGAAGGTACGAGCAGTACTTC. Translation gives CATSRVLVAGRYEQYF. Looking up the rest from reference TRBV15 and TRBJ2-7 gives the full variable domain: DAMVIQNPRYQVTQFGKPVTLSCSQTLNHNVMYWYQQKSSQAPKLLFHYYDKDFNNEADTPDNFQSRRPNTSFCFLDIRSPGLGDTAMYLCATSRVLVAGRYEQYFGPGTRLTVT.

The DNA for the CDR3 is TGTGCCAGCAGCTTAAACGGCGGGAGGTACGATGAGCAGTTCTTC. It translates to CASSLNGGRYDEQFF. This sequence joins TRBV7-3 and TRBJ2-1; 8 nucleotides align to TRBD2. Germline assignment: CDR1 SGHTA and CDR2 FQGTGA. This CDR3 comprises 15 residues. Trimming at V came to 1 base and at J to 8 bases, leaving 7 bases not matched to a gene.

The rearrangement uses TRBV5-4 and TRBJ1-1; 7 nucleotides agree with TRBD1. The germline gives CDR1 SGHNT, CDR2 YYREEE (reference sequence). The CDR3 has 12 amino acids. V shed 0 bases and J 11 bases; nucleotides not matched to a gene: 4. The CDR3 DNA reads as TGTGCCAGCAGCTTGGAAACAGGGGAGGCTTTCTTT. Protein sequence: CASSLETGEAFF.

The chain uses TRBV28 and TRBJ1-6; D is unclear. Germline CDR1 reads MDHEN; CDR2 reads SYDVKM. Trimming removed 6 bases at V and 9 bases at J, with 12 bases between. This CDR3 is built from 13 residues. DNA for the CDR3: TGTGCCAGCAGGCAAGGAGGGATTTCACCCCTCCACTTT. Its translation: CASRQGGISPLHF.

The chain links TRBV30 to TRBJ2-3; D is possibly TRBD2 (5 bases). With 1 base removed from V and 2 bases from J, the gap between germline ends came to 10 bases. The CDR3 is 14 amino acids. In germline, CDR1 is GTSNPN, CDR2 SVGIG (reference sequence). CDR3 in amino acids: CAWSAGGFTDTQYF. As DNA, the CDR3 is TGTGCCTGGAGTGCGGGCGGGTTCACAGATACGCAGTATTTT.

This clone appeared once. V usage is TRBV27 and J usage is TRBJ2-7, with TRBD1 as a possible D gene (6 bases). Germline CDR1 MNHEY, CDR2 SMNVEV (reference sequence). The CDR3 consists of 14 residues. Trimming removed 5 bases from V and 2 bases from J, with 13 bases in between. In nucleotides, the CDR3 is TGTGCCAGCAGTCGTGACAGGAGTACCTACGAGCAGTACTTC. Translating gives CASSRDRSTYEQYF.

The chain recombines TRBV6-6 with TRBJ2-7; 10 positions agree with TRBD1. This CDR3 has 15 amino acids. Germline assignment: CDR1 MNHNY and CDR2 SVGAGI (reference sequence). V trimming: 2 bases; J trimming: 3 bases; junction bases outside the gene matches: 4. The CDR3 sequence is CASSYTGQGHYEQYF. CDR3 coding DNA: TGTGCCAGCAGTTACACGGGACAGGGGCACTACGAGCAGTACTTC.

The V call is TRBV19, the J call TRBJ2-5, with 9 bases fitting TRBD1. V lost 5 bases to trimming and J lost 5 bases; unmatched junction nucleotides: 6. The CDR3 length is 14 residues. CDR1 and CDR2 (germline): LNHDA, SQIVND (reference sequence). The CDR3 DNA follows: TGTGCCAGTAGTCTAACAGGGGGCCGGGAGACCCAGTACTTC. Encoded protein: CASSLTGGRETQYF.

The chain combines TRBV9 with TRBJ2-7, with D maybe TRBD1 (6 bases). The germline V and J ends were trimmed by 0 bases and 4 bases, with 11 bases remaining between them. The CDR3 contains 14 residues. The germline CDR1 and CDR2 sequences are SGDLS and YYNGEE. CDR3 DNA sequence: TGTGCCAGCAGCGTAGGCGACAGGACGTACGAGCAGTACTTC. It is translated as CASSVGDRTYEQYF.